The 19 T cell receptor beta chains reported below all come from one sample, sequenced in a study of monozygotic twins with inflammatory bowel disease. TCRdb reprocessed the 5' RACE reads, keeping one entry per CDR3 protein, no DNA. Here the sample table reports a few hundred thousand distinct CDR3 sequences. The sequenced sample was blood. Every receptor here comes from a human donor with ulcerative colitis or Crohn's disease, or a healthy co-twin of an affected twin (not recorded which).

This CDR3 is CASRLAGTGRGEQYF. This chain links TRBV6-1 with TRBJ2-7; TCRdb outputs TRBD1, but without DNA this stays unchecked. The CDR3 contains 15 residues. Per germline, CDR1 MNHNS and CDR2 SASEGT.

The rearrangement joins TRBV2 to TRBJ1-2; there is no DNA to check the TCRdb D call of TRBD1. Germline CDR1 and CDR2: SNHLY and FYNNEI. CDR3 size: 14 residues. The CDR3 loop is CASSGRGDNYGYTF.

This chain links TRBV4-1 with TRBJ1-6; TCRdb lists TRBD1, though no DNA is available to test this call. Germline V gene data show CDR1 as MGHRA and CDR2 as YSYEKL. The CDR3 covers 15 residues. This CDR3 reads CASSRFSSAGSPLHF.

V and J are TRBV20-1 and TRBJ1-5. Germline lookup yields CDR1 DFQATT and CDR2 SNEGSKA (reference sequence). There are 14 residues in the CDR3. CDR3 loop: CSARRGEINQPQHF.

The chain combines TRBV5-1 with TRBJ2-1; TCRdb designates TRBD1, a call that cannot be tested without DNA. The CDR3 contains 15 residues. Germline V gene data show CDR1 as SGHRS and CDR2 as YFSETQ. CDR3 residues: CASSFGGNPGDEQFF.

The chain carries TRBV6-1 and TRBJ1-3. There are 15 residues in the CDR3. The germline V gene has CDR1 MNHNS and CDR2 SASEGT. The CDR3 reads CASIEGGRSGNTIYF.

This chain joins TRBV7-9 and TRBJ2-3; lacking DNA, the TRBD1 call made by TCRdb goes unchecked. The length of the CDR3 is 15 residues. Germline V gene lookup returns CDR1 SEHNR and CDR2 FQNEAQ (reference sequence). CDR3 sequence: CAQEDNRELTDTQYF.

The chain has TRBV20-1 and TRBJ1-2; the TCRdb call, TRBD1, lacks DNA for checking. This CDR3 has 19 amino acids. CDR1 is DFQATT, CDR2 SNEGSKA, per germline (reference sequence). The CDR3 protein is CSARDKRLVQGSGGYGYTF.

This CDR3 reads CAISESVAGGPNELFF. This chain joins TRBV10-3 and TRBJ2-1; the TCRdb call, TRBD2, lacks DNA for checking. The germline CDR1 and CDR2 sequences are ENHRY and SYGVKD. This CDR3 spans 16 amino acids.

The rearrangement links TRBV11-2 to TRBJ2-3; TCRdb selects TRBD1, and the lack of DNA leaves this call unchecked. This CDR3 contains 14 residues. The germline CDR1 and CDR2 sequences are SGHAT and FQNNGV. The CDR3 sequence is CASSLATETDTQYF.

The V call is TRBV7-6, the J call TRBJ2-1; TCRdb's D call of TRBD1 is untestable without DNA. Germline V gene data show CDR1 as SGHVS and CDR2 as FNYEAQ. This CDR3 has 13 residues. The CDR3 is CASSDRAREEQFF. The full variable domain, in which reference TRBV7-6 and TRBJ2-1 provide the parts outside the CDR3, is GAGVSQSPRYKVTKRGQDVALRCDPISGHVSLYWYRQALGQGPEFLTYFNYEAQQDKSGLPNDRFSAERPEGSISTLTIQRTEQRDSAMYRCASSDRAREEQFFGPGTRLTVL.

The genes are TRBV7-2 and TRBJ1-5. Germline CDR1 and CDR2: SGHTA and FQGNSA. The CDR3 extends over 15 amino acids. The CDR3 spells CASSFTGTSNQPQHF.

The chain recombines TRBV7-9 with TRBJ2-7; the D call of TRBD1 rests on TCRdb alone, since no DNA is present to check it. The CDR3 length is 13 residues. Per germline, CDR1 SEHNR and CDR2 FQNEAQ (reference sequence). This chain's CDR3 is CASSLEGQTGPHF.

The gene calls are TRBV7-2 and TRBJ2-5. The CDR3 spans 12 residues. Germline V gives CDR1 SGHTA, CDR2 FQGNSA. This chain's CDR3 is CASSPVQETQYF.

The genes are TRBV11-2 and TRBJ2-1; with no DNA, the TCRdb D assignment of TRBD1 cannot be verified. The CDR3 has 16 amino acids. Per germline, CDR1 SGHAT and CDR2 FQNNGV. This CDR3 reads CASTDPGQSSYNEQFF.

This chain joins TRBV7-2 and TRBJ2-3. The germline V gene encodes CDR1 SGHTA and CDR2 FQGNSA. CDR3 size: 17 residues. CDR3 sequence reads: CASSAMLWAVDTDTQYF.

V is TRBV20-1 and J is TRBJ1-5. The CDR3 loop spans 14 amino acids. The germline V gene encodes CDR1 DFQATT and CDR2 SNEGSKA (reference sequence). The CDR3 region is CSARGLLGNQPQHF.

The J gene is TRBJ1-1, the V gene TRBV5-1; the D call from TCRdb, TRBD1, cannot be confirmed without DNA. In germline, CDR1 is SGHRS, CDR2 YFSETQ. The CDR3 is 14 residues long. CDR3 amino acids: CASRPSGANTEAFF.

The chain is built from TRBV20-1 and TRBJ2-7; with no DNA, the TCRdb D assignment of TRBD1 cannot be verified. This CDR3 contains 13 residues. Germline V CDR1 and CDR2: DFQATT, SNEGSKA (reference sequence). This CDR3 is CSAPRGGAYEQYF.